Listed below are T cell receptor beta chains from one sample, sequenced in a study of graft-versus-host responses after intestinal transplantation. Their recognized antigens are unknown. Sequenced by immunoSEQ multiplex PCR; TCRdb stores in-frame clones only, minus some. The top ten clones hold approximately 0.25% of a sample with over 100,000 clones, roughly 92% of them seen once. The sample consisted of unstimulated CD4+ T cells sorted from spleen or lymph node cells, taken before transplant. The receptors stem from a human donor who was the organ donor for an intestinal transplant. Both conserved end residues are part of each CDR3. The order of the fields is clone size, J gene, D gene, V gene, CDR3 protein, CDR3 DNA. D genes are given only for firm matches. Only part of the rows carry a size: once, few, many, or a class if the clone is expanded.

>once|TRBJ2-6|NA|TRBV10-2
CASRDTFSGANVLTF
TGCGCCAGCAGGGACACTTTCTCTGGGGCCAACGTCCTGACTTTC
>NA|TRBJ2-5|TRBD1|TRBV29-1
CSVEVAGGHQETQYF
TGCAGCGTTGAAGTGGCAGGGGGCCACCAAGAGACCCAGTACTTC
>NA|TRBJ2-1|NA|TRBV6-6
CASSSWRERSNEQFF
TGTGCCAGCAGTTCCTGGAGGGAAAGGTCAAATGAGCAGTTCTTC
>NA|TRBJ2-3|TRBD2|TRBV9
CASSFAGTSGTDTQYF
TGTGCCAGCAGCTTTGCCGGGACTAGCGGCACAGATACGCAGTATTTT
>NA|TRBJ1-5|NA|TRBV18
CASSPTGEQPQHF
TGTGCCAGCTCACCAACCGGAGAACAGCCCCAGCATTTT
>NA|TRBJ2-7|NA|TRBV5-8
CASSLMDGGSYEQYF
TGTGCCAGCAGCTTGATGGACGGAGGATCCTACGAGCAGTACTTC
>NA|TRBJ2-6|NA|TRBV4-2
CASSQEWTTSGANVLTF
TGTGCCAGCAGCCAAGAGTGGACCACGTCTGGGGCCAACGTCCTGACTTTC
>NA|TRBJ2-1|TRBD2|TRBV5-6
CASSLLAGGYNEQFF
TGTGCCAGCAGCTTACTAGCGGGAGGATACAATGAGCAGTTCTTC
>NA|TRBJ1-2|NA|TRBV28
CASTGNYGYTF
TGTGCCAGCACCGGGAACTATGGCTACACCTTC
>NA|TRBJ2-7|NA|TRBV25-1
CASKAWGVTHEQYF
TGTGCCAGCAAGGCATGGGGGGTAACCCACGAGCAGTACTTC
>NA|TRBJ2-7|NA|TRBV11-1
CASSPDRREQYF
TGTGCCAGCAGCCCCGACAGGCGGGAGCAGTACTTC
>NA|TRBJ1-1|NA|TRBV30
CAWRGVSVGGNTEAFF
TGTGCCTGGAGAGGCGTCTCAGTTGGGGGGAACACTGAAGCTTTCTTT
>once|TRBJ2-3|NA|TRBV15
CATSRDWGQKRTDTQYF
TGTGCCACCAGCAGAGATTGGGGGCAGAAAAGAACAGATACGCAGTATTTT
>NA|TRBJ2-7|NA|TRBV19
CASSTWTDGSYEQYF
TGTGCCAGTAGTACCTGGACAGATGGCTCCTACGAACAGTACTTC
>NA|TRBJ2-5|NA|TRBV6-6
CASSSHGDKFWETQYF
TGTGCCAGCAGCTCACACGGGGACAAGTTCTGGGAGACCCAGTACTTC
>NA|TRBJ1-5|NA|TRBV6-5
CASSYRSNQPQHF
TGTGCCAGCAGTTACCGTAGCAATCAGCCCCAGCATTTT
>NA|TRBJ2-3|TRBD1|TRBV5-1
CASSAATGGTDTQYF
TGCGCCAGCAGCGCGGCGACAGGGGGCACAGATACGCAGTATTTT
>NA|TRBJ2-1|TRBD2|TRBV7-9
CASSLFVLAGVHNEQFF
TGTGCCAGCAGCTTATTCGTCCTAGCGGGAGTCCACAATGAGCAGTTCTTC
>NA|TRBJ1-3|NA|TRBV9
CASSVNHGSSGNTIYF
TGTGCCAGCAGCGTAAACCACGGTAGCTCTGGAAACACCATATATTTT
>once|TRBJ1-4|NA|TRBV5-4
CASSQDRAATNEKLFF
TGTGCCAGCAGCCAAGATAGAGCAGCAACTAATGAAAAACTGTTTTTT
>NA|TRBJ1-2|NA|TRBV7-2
CASSLEGYGYTF
TGTGCCAGCAGCTTAGAGGGATATGGCTACACCTTC
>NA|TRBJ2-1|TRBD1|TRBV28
CASSSGQVGYNEQFF
TGTGCCAGCAGTTCGGGACAGGTCGGCTACAATGAGCAGTTCTTC
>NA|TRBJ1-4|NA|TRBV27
CASSPWTALNEKLFF
TGTGCCAGCAGTCCCTGGACAGCTTTAAATGAAAAACTGTTTTTT
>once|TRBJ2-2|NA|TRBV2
CASRTGGIPGELFF
TGTGCCAGCAGGACTGGTGGGATTCCCGGGGAGCTGTTTTTT
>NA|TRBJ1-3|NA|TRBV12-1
CASSPSTAVSGNTIYF
TGTGCCAGCAGCCCATCGACCGCGGTCTCTGGAAACACCATATATTTT
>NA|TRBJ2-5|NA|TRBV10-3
CAISESPGGEETQYF
TGTGCCATCAGTGAGAGTCCCGGAGGGGAAGAGACCCAGTACTTC
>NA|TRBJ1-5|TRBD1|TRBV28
CASSPDRGQTGYSNQPQHF
TGTGCCAGCAGTCCCGACAGGGGGCAAACCGGCTATAGCAATCAGCCCCAGCATTTT
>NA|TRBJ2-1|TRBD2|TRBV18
CASSRIRTSGKHEQFF
TGTGCCAGCTCACGTATCAGGACTAGCGGGAAACATGAGCAGTTCTTC
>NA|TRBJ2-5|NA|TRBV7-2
CASSPLLFSMGLGTQYF
TGTGCCAGCAGCCCCCTTTTATTCTCCATGGGCTTGGGGACCCAGTACTTC
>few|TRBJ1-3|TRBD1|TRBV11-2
CASSWTGGNTIYF
TGTGCCAGCAGCTGGACAGGTGGAAACACCATATATTTT
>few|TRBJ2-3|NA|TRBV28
CASIRQGRDTQYF
TGTGCCAGCATTAGGCAGGGGAGAGATACGCAGTATTTT
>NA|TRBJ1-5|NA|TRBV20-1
CSARGDQPQHF
TGCAGTGCTCGGGGGGATCAGCCCCAGCATTTT
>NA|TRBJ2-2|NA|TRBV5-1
CASSLAENTGELFF
TGCGCCAGCAGCTTGGCGGAGAACACCGGGGAGCTGTTTTTT
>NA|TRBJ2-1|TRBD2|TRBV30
CAWSVHGTTGNEQFF
TGTGCCTGGAGTGTACACGGGACTACGGGCAATGAGCAGTTCTTC
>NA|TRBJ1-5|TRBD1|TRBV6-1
CASSGGTGLSNQPQHF
TGTGCCAGCAGTGGAGGGACAGGCCTGAGCAATCAGCCCCAGCATTTT
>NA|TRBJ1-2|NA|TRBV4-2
CASSQDPYRIYYGYTF
TGTGCCAGCAGCCAAGATCCGTACAGAATATACTATGGCTACACCTTC
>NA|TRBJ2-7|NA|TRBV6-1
CASSENRATYEQYF
TGTGCCAGCAGTGAAAATCGAGCAACCTACGAGCAGTACTTC
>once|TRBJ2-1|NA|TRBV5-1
CASSLGFGGSYNEQFF
TGCGCCAGCAGCTTAGGGTTTGGGGGCTCCTACAATGAGCAGTTCTTC
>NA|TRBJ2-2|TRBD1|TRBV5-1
CASSFRGLSTGELFF
TGCGCCAGCAGCTTCAGGGGGCTGAGCACCGGGGAGCTGTTTTTT
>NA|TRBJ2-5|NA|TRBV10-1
CASSRSREETQYF
TGCGCCAGCAGCCGATCGAGGGAAGAGACCCAGTACTTC
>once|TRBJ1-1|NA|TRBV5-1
CASSLPGVGNTEAFF
TGCGCCAGCAGCTTGCCGGGGGTTGGGAACACTGAAGCTTTCTTT
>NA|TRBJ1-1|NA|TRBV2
CASSLLGGVSEAFF
TGTGCCAGTAGCCTCTTAGGGGGGGTTTCTGAAGCTTTCTTT
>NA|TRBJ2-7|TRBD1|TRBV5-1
CASSPLGQTYEQYF
TGCGCCAGCAGCCCCCTGGGACAGACCTACGAGCAGTACTTC
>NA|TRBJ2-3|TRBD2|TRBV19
CASMFGGGATDTQYF
TGTGCCAGTATGTTCGGGGGAGGGGCCACAGATACGCAGTATTTT
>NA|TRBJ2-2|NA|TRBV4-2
CASSQVGANTGELFF
TGTGCCAGCAGCCAAGTGGGCGCGAACACCGGGGAGCTGTTTTTT
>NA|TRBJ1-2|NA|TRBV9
CASSVGGADYGYTF
TGTGCCAGCAGCGTCGGGGGGGCGGACTATGGCTACACCTTC
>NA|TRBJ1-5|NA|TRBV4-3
CASSQDTVGPQHF
TGCGCCAGCAGCCAAGATACAGTGGGGCCCCAGCATTTT
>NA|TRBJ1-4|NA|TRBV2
CASSETRGTNEKLFF
TGTGCCAGCAGTGAAACTAGGGGTACTAATGAAAAACTGTTTTTT
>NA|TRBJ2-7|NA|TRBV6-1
CASSEFPGSYEQYF
TGTGCCAGCAGTGAATTTCCCGGCTCCTACGAGCAGTACTTC
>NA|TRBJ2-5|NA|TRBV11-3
CASSLVSGPGQTQYF
TGTGCCAGCAGCTTAGTCTCGGGGCCGGGCCAGACCCAGTACTTC
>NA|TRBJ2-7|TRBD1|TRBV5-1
CASSRGQGAAILAHEQYF
TGCGCCAGCAGCCGGGGGCAGGGGGCAGCTATCTTGGCCCACGAGCAGTACTTC
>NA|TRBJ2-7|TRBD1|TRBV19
CASNPTGQIRHEQYF
TGTGCCAGTAATCCGACGGGACAGATACGGCACGAGCAGTACTTC